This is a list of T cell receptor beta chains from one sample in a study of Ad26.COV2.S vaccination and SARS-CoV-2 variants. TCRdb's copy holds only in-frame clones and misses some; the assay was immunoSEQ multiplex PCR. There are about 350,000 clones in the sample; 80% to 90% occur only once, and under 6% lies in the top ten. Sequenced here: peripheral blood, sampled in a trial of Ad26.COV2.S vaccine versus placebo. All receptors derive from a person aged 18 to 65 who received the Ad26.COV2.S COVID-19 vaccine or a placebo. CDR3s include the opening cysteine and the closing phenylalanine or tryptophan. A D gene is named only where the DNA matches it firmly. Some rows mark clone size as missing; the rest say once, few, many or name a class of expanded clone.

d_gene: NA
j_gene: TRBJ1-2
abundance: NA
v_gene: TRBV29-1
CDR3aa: CSVEGGQSNYGYTF
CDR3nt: TGCAGCGTTGAAGGGGGCCAATCTAACTATGGCTACACCTTC

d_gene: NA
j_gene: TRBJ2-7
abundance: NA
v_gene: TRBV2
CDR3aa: CASKTAGYEQYF
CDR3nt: TGTGCCAGCAAAACCGCAGGGTACGAGCAGTACTTC

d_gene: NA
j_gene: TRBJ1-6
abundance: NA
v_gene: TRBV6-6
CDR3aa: CASSYNGGEHNSPLHF
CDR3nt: TGTGCCAGCAGTTACAATGGGGGGGAACATAATTCACCCCTCCACTTT

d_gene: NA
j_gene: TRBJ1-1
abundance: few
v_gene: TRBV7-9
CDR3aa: CASSIQGRTEAFF
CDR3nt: TGTGCCAGCAGCATTCAGGGTCGAACTGAAGCTTTCTTT

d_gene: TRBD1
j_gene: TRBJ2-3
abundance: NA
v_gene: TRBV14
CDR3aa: CASSQGDRGRHSDTQYF
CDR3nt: TGTGCCAGCAGCCAAGGGGACAGGGGGAGACATTCAGATACGCAGTATTTT

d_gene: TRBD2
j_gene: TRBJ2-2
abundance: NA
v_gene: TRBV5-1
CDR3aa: CASSLGGLATGELFF
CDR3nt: TGCGCCAGCAGCTTGGGGGGACTAGCGACCGGGGAGCTGTTTTTT

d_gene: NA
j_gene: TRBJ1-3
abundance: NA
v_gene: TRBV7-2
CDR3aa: CASSLVGGSGNTIYF
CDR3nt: TGTGCCAGCAGCTTAGTGGGCGGCTCTGGAAACACCATATATTTT

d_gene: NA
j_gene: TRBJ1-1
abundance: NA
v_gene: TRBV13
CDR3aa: CASSLGPGRTNTEAFF
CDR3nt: TGTGCCAGCAGCTTAGGCCCGGGGAGGACGAACACTGAAGCTTTCTTT

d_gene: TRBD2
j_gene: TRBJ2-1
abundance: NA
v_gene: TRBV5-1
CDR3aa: CASSQTSGGVNEQFF
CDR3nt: TGCGCCAGCAGCCAAACTAGCGGGGGAGTTAATGAGCAGTTCTTC

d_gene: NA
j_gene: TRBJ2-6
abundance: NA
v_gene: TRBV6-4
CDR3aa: CASSPRWSSGANVLTF
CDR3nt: TGTGCCAGCAGCCCCCGTTGGAGCTCTGGGGCCAACGTCCTGACTTTC

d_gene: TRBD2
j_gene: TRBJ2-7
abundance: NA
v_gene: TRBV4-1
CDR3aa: CASSSDRGELNEQYF
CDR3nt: TGCGCCAGCAGCAGTGACCGGGGGGAGCTGAACGAGCAGTACTTC

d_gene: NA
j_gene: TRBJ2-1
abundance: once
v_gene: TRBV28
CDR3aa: CASSSRGAVQREQFF
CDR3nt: TGTGCCAGCAGCTCCAGGGGGGCGGTACAGCGTGAGCAGTTCTTC

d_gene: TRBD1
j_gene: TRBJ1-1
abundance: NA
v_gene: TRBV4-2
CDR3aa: CASSHPRDRVTEAFF
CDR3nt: TGTGCCAGCAGCCATCCCCGGGACAGGGTCACTGAAGCTTTCTTT

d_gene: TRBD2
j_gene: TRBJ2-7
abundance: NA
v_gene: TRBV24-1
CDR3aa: CATSGGGHSSYEQYF
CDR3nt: TGTGCCACCAGCGGGGGGGGACACAGCTCCTACGAGCAGTACTTC

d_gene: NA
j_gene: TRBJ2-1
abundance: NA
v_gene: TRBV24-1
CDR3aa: CATSIGATYNEQFF
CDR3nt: TGTGCCACATCTATCGGGGCCACCTACAATGAGCAGTTCTTC

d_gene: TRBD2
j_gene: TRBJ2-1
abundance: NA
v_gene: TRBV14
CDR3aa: CASSQSSGGRAQFF
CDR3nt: TGTGCCAGCAGCCAATCATCCGGCGGGAGGGCCCAGTTCTTC

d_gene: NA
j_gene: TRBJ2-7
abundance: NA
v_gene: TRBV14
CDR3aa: CASSPQEDSYEQYF
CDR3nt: TGTGCCAGCAGCCCTCAGGAGGACTCCTACGAGCAGTACTTC

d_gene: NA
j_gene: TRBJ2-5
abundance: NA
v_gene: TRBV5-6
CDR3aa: CASSFAERETQYF
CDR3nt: TGTGCCAGCAGCTTCGCGGAACGCGAGACCCAGTACTTC

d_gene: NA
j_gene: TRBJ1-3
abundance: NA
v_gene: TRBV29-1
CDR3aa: CSVDEGVGGTIYF
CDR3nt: TGCAGCGTTGACGAAGGGGTGGGGGGCACCATATATTTT

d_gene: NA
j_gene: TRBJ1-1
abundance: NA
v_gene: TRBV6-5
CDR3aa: CASSYQGLDTEAFF
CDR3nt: TGTGCCAGCAGTTACCAGGGGCTGGACACTGAAGCTTTCTTT

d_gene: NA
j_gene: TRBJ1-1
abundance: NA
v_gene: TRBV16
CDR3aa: CASSHKVAGAGNTEAFF
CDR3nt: TGTGCCAGCAGCCATAAAGTAGCAGGGGCCGGGAACACTGAAGCTTTCTTT

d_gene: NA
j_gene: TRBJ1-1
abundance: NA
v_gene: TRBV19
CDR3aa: CASSMAQGSWVGTEAFF
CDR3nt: TGTGCCAGTAGTATGGCCCAGGGCAGCTGGGTTGGCACTGAAGCTTTCTTT

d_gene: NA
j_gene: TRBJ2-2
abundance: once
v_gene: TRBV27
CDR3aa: CASSLSSGRRSNTGELFF
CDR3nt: TGTGCCAGCAGTTTATCGAGCGGCCGGAGGTCGAACACCGGGGAGCTGTTTTTT

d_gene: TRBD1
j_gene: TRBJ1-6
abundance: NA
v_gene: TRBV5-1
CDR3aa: CASSPGPTGGLAPLHF
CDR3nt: TGCGCCAGCAGCCCCGGCCCGACAGGGGGCTTGGCACCCCTCCACTTT

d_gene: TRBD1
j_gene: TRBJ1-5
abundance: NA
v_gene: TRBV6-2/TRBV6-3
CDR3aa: CASSAPGLDRALNQPQHF
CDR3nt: TGTGCCAGCAGTGCACCCGGACTAGACAGGGCGCTTAATCAGCCCCAGCATTTT